This T cell receptor (beta chain) was sequenced in a study of Ad26.COV2.S vaccination and SARS-CoV-2 variants. Across the study: Once, or twice with 56 days between doses, Ad26.COV2.S was given intramuscularly.

Comments on this clone: Its cognate antigen is unknown.

Findings of the study overall: Analyses that measured TCR breadth and depth may have underestimated total T cell responses.

Only in-frame clones appear in the TCRdb table, and some are missing; sequencing was by immunoSEQ multiplex PCR. The sample has about 460,000 clones; 80% to 90% are singletons. Documented treatment: roughly 18 received Ad26.COV2.S at low or high dose, single or two shots; about five received placebo; per-sample allocation not given. Vaccine and placebo recipients were sampled on day 63 after the first injection. The germline CDR1 and CDR2 sequences are SEHNR and FQNEAQ (reference sequence). This CDR3 spans 15 amino acids. V was clipped by 6 bases and J by 0 bases, with 15 bases between them. V is TRBV7-9 and J is TRBJ2-7; no clear D. The specimen was peripheral blood, collected in a trial of Ad26.COV2.S vaccine versus placebo. This TCR was sampled from a person aged 18-60 years who received the Ad26.COV2.S COVID-19 vaccine or a placebo. The CDR3 region is CASSPSLIASYEQYF. Here the CDR3 DNA reads TGTGCCAGCAGTCCTTCATTGATTGCCTCCTACGAGCAGTACTTC. The full variable domain, with the rest looked up from reference TRBV7-9 and TRBJ2-7, is DTGVSQNPRHKITKRGQNVTFRCDPISEHNRLYWYRQTLGQGPEFLTYFQNEAQLEKSRLLSDRFSAERPKGSFSTLEIQRTEQGDSAMYLCASSPSLIASYEQYFGPGTRLTVT.